The 17 T cell receptor beta chains in this list originate from one sample, sequenced in a study of beta chain features in type 1 diabetes. Their recognized antigens are unknown. Every bit of the isolated RNA underwent reverse transcription, so sequencing read expressed TCRB transcripts. Some clones are missing from TCRdb's copy, which holds only in-frame ones; the method was immunoSEQ multiplex PCR. Here the sample spans tens of thousands of clones, 65% to 80% being singletons. Study findings and constraints: Shortening that was moderate but significant affected the TCRB CDR3s of Type 1 diabetes patients in all four CD4+ subsets.

Sequencing input: Tregs from blood. The receptors originated from a man between 25 and 39 years old with type 1 diabetes. Some clones in this sample may be carry-over from other donors' samples.

This clone was detected a few times. This chain joins TRBV12-5 and TRBJ2-4; 7 bases align to TRBD1. Germline CDR1 reads LGHNT; CDR2 reads FRNRAP. With 3 bases clipped from V and 13 bases from J, the junction kept 3 bases outside the gene matches. The CDR3 length is 11 residues. CDR3 residues: CASGFGQEQYF. For the CDR3, the DNA is TGTGCTAGTGGTTTCGGACAGGAACAGTACTTC.

The genes are TRBV30 and TRBJ2-3; tentative D call: TRBD2 (6 bases). Germline lookup yields CDR1 GTSNPN and CDR2 SVGIG (reference sequence). V lost 5 bases and J 3 bases, leaving 12 bases between the germline ends. This CDR3 is built from 13 residues. Written as DNA, the CDR3 is TGTGCCTGGTCAGCGGGCCAAACAGATACGCAGTATTTT. The encoded protein is CAWSAGQTDTQYF.

V usage is TRBV18 and J usage is TRBJ1-5, with 7 positions matching TRBD1. Germline loops: CDR1 KGHSH, CDR2 LQKENI. Trimming cost V 5 bases and J 0 bases; bases outside gene matches: 1. The CDR3 is 14 amino acids. CDR3 coding DNA: TGTGCCAGCTCAGGGACAGATAGCAATCAGCCCCAGCATTTT. Amino acids: CASSGTDSNQPQHF.

The chain combines TRBV19 with TRBJ1-1; maybe TRBD1 (5 bases). This CDR3 is built from 13 residues. Germline V gene data show CDR1 as LNHDA and CDR2 as SQIVND (reference sequence). Trimming left V 11 bases short and J 0 bases short, with 13 bases between. The CDR3 loop reads CASRTNVNTEAFF. As DNA, the CDR3 is TGTGCCTCGCGGACAAACGTGAACACTGAAGCTTTCTTT.

This sequence joins TRBV5-1 and TRBJ1-1; a possible D gene is TRBD1 (6 bases). Germline V lookup: CDR1 SGHRS, CDR2 YFSETQ. Trimming pared 3 bases from V and 3 bases from J, leaving 18 bases between. The CDR3 spans 16 residues. CDR3 nucleotides: TGCGCCAGCAGCTGGGACGAGGGAGGGGGTGACACTGAAGCTTTCTTT. The encoded protein is CASSWDEGGGDTEAFF.

This clone was detected only once. The chain links TRBV11-2 to TRBJ2-5, with D hard to call. The tail of the sequence fits TRBJ2-7 better, so the J call may be wrong. The CDR3 length is 11 residues. Germline V gene data show CDR1 as SGHAT and CDR2 as FQNNGV. For the CDR3, the DNA is TGTGCCAGCAGCTTTACCTACGAGCAGTACTTC. Translated, it gives CASSFTYEQYF.

This clone has more than one count but fewer than ten. This chain joins TRBV29-1 and TRBJ2-7; 10 bases are shared with TRBD1. CDR1 is SQVTM, CDR2 ANQGSEA, per germline. V lost 8 bases to trimming and J lost 0 bases; unmatched junction nucleotides: 25. This CDR3 comprises 20 residues. DNA for the CDR3: TGCAGCCCGAGGTATTCCCCGGGACAGGGGAAAATCAGGAGCTCCTACGAGCAGTACTTC. Its protein is CSPRYSPGQGKIRSSYEQYF.

The chain employs TRBV6-5 and TRBJ1-1; D is uncertain. V was trimmed by 3 bases and J by 1 base, leaving 9 bases between them. Germline V lookup: CDR1 MNHEY, CDR2 SVGAGI. The CDR3 spans 14 residues. The CDR3 here is CASSYQFANTEAFF. Here the CDR3 DNA reads TGTGCCAGCAGTTATCAGTTCGCGAACACTGAAGCTTTCTTT.

This clone came up once. V usage is TRBV5-1 and J usage is TRBJ1-1; tentative D call: TRBD1 (6 bases). The V end lost 5 bases, the J end lost 6 bases, and 17 bases lay between the germline ends. Germline lookup yields CDR1 SGHRS and CDR2 YFSETQ. The CDR3 runs 14 residues. The CDR3 spells CASRSGGPVAEAFF. Here the CDR3 DNA reads TGCGCCAGCAGGTCGGGGGGGCCGGTAGCTGAAGCTTTCTTT.

The chain joins TRBV2 to TRBJ1-4; 7 bases map to TRBD1. Germline loops: CDR1 SNHLY, CDR2 FYNNEI. This CDR3 has 16 amino acids. Trimming cost V 5 bases and J 7 bases; bases outside gene matches: 13. CDR3 in DNA: TGTGCCAGCAGTTCGGTGGGAACAGGGGTGGGTGAAAAACTGTTTTTT. Translation gives CASSSVGTGVGEKLFF.

The chain has TRBV29-1 and TRBJ2-3, with TRBD2 matching over 8 bases. The CDR3 is 15 amino acids. The germline CDR1 and CDR2 sequences are SQVTM and ANQGSEA. Trimming at V came to 5 bases and at J to 1 base, leaving 8 bases not matched to a gene. The DNA for the CDR3 is TGCAGCGTTAACTCCGGGGGGGGTCGCACAGATACGCAGTATTTT. Protein product: CSVNSGGGRTDTQYF.

The CDR3 region has the DNA TGTGCCAGCAACCGGCAATTAACAGCAGATTCACCCCTCCACTTT. It specifies CASNRQLTADSPLHF. The chain has TRBV6-5 and TRBJ1-6; the D is unclear. V dropped 7 bases and J dropped 8 bases, with 18 bases sitting between them. The CDR3 has 15 residues. Germline V gene lookup returns CDR1 MNHEY and CDR2 SVGAGI.

The V and J genes are TRBV7-9 and TRBJ1-4; 10 nucleotides match TRBD1. There are 14 residues in the CDR3. Trimming at V came to 3 bases and at J to 7 bases, leaving 2 bases not matched to a gene. Germline V gene data show CDR1 as SEHNR and CDR2 as FQNEAQ (reference sequence). CDR3 loop: CASSLGDRGEKLFF. In nucleotides, the CDR3 is TGTGCCAGCAGCTTGGGGGACAGGGGTGAAAAACTGTTTTTT.

The genes are TRBV4-2 and TRBJ1-6; maybe TRBD1 (6 bases). From germline, CDR1 is LGHNA and CDR2 YNFKEQ. Trimming removed 3 bases from V and 12 bases from J, with 21 bases in between. The CDR3 sequence is 16 residues long. The CDR3 nucleotides read TGTGCCAGCAGCCAGAACTTCAGGGGATCCTTCATACCCCTCCACTTT. Protein: CASSQNFRGSFIPLHF.

V is TRBV6-1 and J is TRBJ2-3; 9 bases agree with TRBD2. J gave up 3 bases and V 4 bases, and 5 bases lay outside the gene matches. The CDR3 spans 15 residues. Germline CDR1 MNHNS, CDR2 SASEGT. CDR3 DNA sequence: TGTGCCAGCAGTGGCGCGACTAGCGGAACAGATACGCAGTATTTT. Amino acid sequence: CASSGATSGTDTQYF.

This rearrangement joins TRBV11-2 to TRBJ2-3; 10 positions match TRBD1. The germline V gene has CDR1 SGHAT and CDR2 FQNNGV. Germline trimming cut 8 bases from V and 4 bases from J; bases unmatched to any gene: 6. The CDR3 is made up of 14 amino acids. The CDR3 here is CASARDRGADTQYF. The CDR3 coding sequence is TGTGCCAGCGCGAGGGACAGGGGCGCAGATACGCAGTATTTT.

The chain carries TRBV15 and TRBJ1-4; D possibly corresponds to TRBD1 (6 bases). The CDR3 spans 15 residues. Trimming pared 3 bases from V and 8 bases from J, leaving 16 bases between. Germline loops: CDR1 LNHNV, CDR2 YYDKDF (reference sequence). CDR3 coding DNA: TGTGCCACCAGCAGGTACCAGGGGACCGGGGAAAAACTGTTTTTT. As protein: CATSRYQGTGEKLFF. Filled out from reference TRBV15 and TRBJ1-4, the complete variable domain reads DAMVIQNPRYQVTQFGKPVTLSCSQTLNHNVMYWYQQKSSQAPKLLFHYYDKDFNNEADTPDNFQSRRPNTSFCFLDIRSPGLGDTAMYLCATSRYQGTGEKLFFGSGTQLSVL.